One sample yielded the 14 T cell receptor beta chains listed below, sequenced in a study of blood T cell repertoires in COVID-19. The data were produced by immunoSEQ multiplex PCR, yet TCRdb's version contains in-frame clones alone and is incomplete. The repertoire includes approximately 190,000 clones, roughly 82% of them detected once, and about 8% sits in the top ten. What was sequenced was peripheral blood. Receptors were obtained from a woman in her sixties with COVID-19, enrolled during active disease.

This clone was observed a single time. CDR3 sequence reads: CASGPPGAPINTQYF. Here the CDR3 DNA reads TGTGCTAGTGGCCCCCCAGGGGCTCCCATAAATACGCAGTATTTT. V usage is TRBV12-5 and J usage is TRBJ2-3, with a possible D match to TRBD1 (6 bases). The length of the CDR3 is 15 residues. The germline V and J ends were trimmed by 6 bases and 7 bases, with 20 bases remaining between them. Germline CDR1 LGHNT, CDR2 FRNRAP.

As DNA, the CDR3 is TGTGCCATCAGGGCCCCAAACACTGAAGCTTTCTTT. This translates into CAIRAPNTEAFF. The V and J genes are TRBV10-3 and TRBJ1-1; no reliable D call. This CDR3 contains 12 residues. Germline CDR1 is ENHRY and CDR2 is SYGVKD. Trimming took 6 bases from V and 2 from J, leaving 7 bases between them.

The genes are TRBV6-5 and TRBJ1-4; 11 bases align to TRBD1. The germline CDR1 and CDR2 sequences are MNHEY and SVGAGI. The J segment lost 11 bases and the V segment lost 6 bases, leaving 8 bases of the junction unmatched. This CDR3 comprises 14 residues. CDR3 nucleotides: TGTGCCAGCAGGGTACGGGACAGGGGGGACAAACTGTTTTTT. Translated, it gives CASRVRDRGDKLFF.

This chain connects TRBV11-2 to TRBJ1-4, with D possibly matching TRBD1 (6 bases). The CDR3 totals 13 residues. Trimming cost V 1 base and J 13 bases, with 13 bases left between them. Germline assignment: CDR1 SGHAT and CDR2 FQNNGV. This CDR3 is CASSLGGQEGLFF. CDR3 coding DNA: TGTGCCAGCAGCTTAGGGGGGCAGGAAGGACTGTTTTTT. The full variable domain, its missing parts supplied by reference TRBV11-2 and TRBJ1-4, is EAGVAQSPRYKIIEKRQSVAFWCNPISGHATLYWYQQILGQGPKLLIQFQNNGVVDDSQLPKDRFSAERLKGVDSTLKIQPAKLEDSAVYLCASSLGGQEGLFFGSGTQLSVL.

The chain recombines TRBV18 with TRBJ2-7, with D perhaps TRBD1 (5 bases). The CDR3 covers 13 residues. V gave up 3 bases and J gave up 1 base, with 7 bases separating them. The germline V gene has CDR1 KGHSH and CDR2 LQKENI. The CDR3 DNA is TGTGCCAGCTCACCGGACAAGTCCTACGAGCAGTACGTC. It specifies CASSPDKSYEQYV.

This clone was found many times. The chain is built from TRBV28 and TRBJ1-2; maybe TRBD1 (6 bases). V lost 5 bases, J lost 3 bases, and 19 bases lay in between. Per germline, CDR1 MDHEN and CDR2 SYDVKM. The CDR3 length is 16 residues. CDR3: CASSQQGPERYYGYTF. The DNA for the CDR3 is TGTGCCAGCAGTCAACAGGGACCCGAGAGGTACTATGGCTACACCTTC.

The chain carries TRBV5-1 and TRBJ2-5, with TRBD2 identical over 10 bases. The CDR3 runs 17 residues. The V segment lost 0 bases and the J segment 0 bases; nucleotides outside the gene matches: 5. CDR1 and CDR2 from the germline V gene are SGHRS and YFSETQ. This CDR3 is CASSLAASGSYQETQYF. CDR3 in DNA: TGCGCCAGCAGCTTGGCCGCTAGCGGGAGCTACCAAGAGACCCAGTACTTC.

The genes are TRBV4-3 and TRBJ1-2; 8 bases fit TRBD1. Losses at the gene ends were 0 bases for V and 6 bases for J; bases not matched to a gene: 6. Germline CDR1 reads LGHNA; CDR2 reads YSLEER. This CDR3 comprises 15 residues. The CDR3 reads CASSQDYRGSDGYTF. Here the CDR3 DNA reads TGCGCCAGCAGCCAAGATTACAGGGGGTCGGATGGCTACACCTTC.

The chain joins TRBV5-1 to TRBJ2-6; D not resolved. The V and J ends lost 0 bases and 2 bases respectively, with 9 bases between them. This CDR3 region has 16 residues. Germline loops: CDR1 SGHRS, CDR2 YFSETQ. CDR3 DNA sequence: TGCGCCAGCAGCTTGGCTACGAGTGCTGGGGCCAACGTCCTGACTTTC. Translating gives CASSLATSAGANVLTF.

The chain links TRBV27 to TRBJ1-2, with 7 positions matching TRBD1. This CDR3 has 12 residues. The germline V gene has CDR1 MNHEY and CDR2 SMNVEV (reference sequence). The J segment lost 8 bases and the V segment lost 4 bases, leaving 4 bases of the junction unmatched. The chain's CDR3 is CASSSGTAGYTF. DNA for the CDR3: TGTGCCAGCAGTTCCGGGACAGCGGGCTACACCTTC.

The chain is built from TRBV19 and TRBJ1-2, with D possibly TRBD1 on 6 matching bases. The germline V gene encodes CDR1 LNHDA and CDR2 SQIVND (reference sequence). Trimming pared 3 bases from V and 7 bases from J, leaving 15 bases between. The CDR3 covers 14 residues. For the CDR3, the DNA is TGTGCCAGTAGTATCTCCAGGGGCGGGCGTGGCTACACCTTC. The encoded protein is CASSISRGGRGYTF.

In DNA, the CDR3 is TGTGCCAGCAGCCAAGATGCCGGTCTACAGGGTAGCTATGGCTACACCTTC. Translated, it gives CASSQDAGLQGSYGYTF. This chain connects TRBV4-2 to TRBJ1-2; the D gene is possibly TRBD1 (6 bases). CDR3 size: 17 residues. V shed 0 bases and J shed 4 bases, with 18 bases lying between them. In germline, CDR1 is LGHNA, CDR2 YNFKEQ.

The V and J genes are TRBV9 and TRBJ2-5; 14 nucleotides align to TRBD2. There are 16 residues in the CDR3. The V and J ends lost 0 bases and 2 bases, in that order; junction bases with no gene match: 0. Germline V CDR1 and CDR2: SGDLS, YYNGEE. CDR3 coding DNA: TGTGCCAGCAGCGTAGGGACTAGCGGGGGGCAAGAGACCCAGTACTTC. As protein: CASSVGTSGGQETQYF.

This clone was seen a single time. This chain connects TRBV7-9 to TRBJ2-2; 7 bases are shared with TRBD1. In germline, CDR1 is SEHNR, CDR2 FQNEAQ (reference sequence). This CDR3 has 14 amino acids. Unmatched junction bases numbered 3, after V lost 2 bases and J lost 6 bases. The DNA for the CDR3 is TGTGCCAGCAGCTTATTAGGGGGCGCCGGGGAGCTGTTTTTT. The encoded protein is CASSLLGGAGELFF. Filled out from reference TRBV7-9 and TRBJ2-2, the complete variable domain reads DTGVSQNPRHKITKRGQNVTFRCDPISEHNRLYWYRQTLGQGPEFLTYFQNEAQLEKSRLLSDRFSAERPKGSFSTLEIQRTEQGDSAMYLCASSLLGGAGELFFGEGSRLTVL.